This entry features one T cell receptor beta chain sequence. Its antigen remains unknown. The method was immunoSEQ multiplex PCR; TCRdb's version includes in-frame clones alone and lacks a portion of them. The table lists 100,000 to 150,000 clones, roughly 80% of them singletons. This record belongs to a study of radiation and T cells in renal cell carcinoma. In the study overall: Nephrectomy followed 15 Gy stereotactic body radiation by 4 weeks. Broader study findings: In blood, top tumor clones expanded by 2 weeks, shrinking by 4. Without pretreatment biopsies, baseline tumor clonotype presence was undetermined.

Noted time point: baseline pretreatment blood. Stated treatment: 15 Gy SBRT to primary tumor, nephrectomy 4 weeks later. The patient's renal cell carcinoma had clear cell pathology. Germline CDR1 reads SGHRS; CDR2 reads YFSETQ. The CDR3 totals 15 residues. The V segment lost 2 bases and the J segment 6 bases; nucleotides outside the gene matches: 11. The source of this sequence is a woman in her sixties with renal cell carcinoma. The chain links TRBV5-1 to TRBJ2-7; 7 bases agree with TRBD1. The sample in question was blood, obtained from a patient whose treatment included radiotherapy and nephrectomy. This chain's CDR3 is CASSLRTDRASEQYF. CDR3 DNA: TGCGCCAGCAGCTTAAGGACAGACAGGGCTAGCGAGCAGTACTTC.